The 14 T cell receptor beta chains listed next were all sequenced from one sample in a study of cytomegalovirus exposure and HLA in healthy donors. The PCR contained 60 Vbeta and 13 Jbeta primers. This table comes from immunoSEQ multiplex PCR, and its TCRdb copy is limited to in-frame clones, with some not included. The profile shows approximately 160,000 clones, just under 80% of them singletons. Material: PBMCs. Receptors were obtained from a woman aged 50 to 65 in good health and CMV-seropositive.

The rearrangement joins TRBV5-1 to TRBJ1-5; D call uncertain. Per the germline V gene, CDR1 is SGHRS and CDR2 is YFSETQ. V was clipped by 4 bases and J by 4 bases, with 9 bases between them. The CDR3 runs to 13 residues. The CDR3 DNA reads as TGCGCCAGCAGCCCGGAGCCTAATCAGCCCCAGCATTTT. Translated: CASSPEPNQPQHF.

The chain is built from TRBV2 and TRBJ1-2; possibly TRBD1 for D (6 bases). This CDR3 region has 11 residues. Germline CDR1 reads SNHLY; CDR2 reads FYNNEI. Trimming pared 6 bases from V and 4 bases from J, leaving 6 bases between. Here the CDR3 DNA reads TGTGCCAGCAGGGGGGCCTATGGCTACACCTTC. This gives the protein CASRGAYGYTF.

The chain recombines TRBV6-5 with TRBJ1-2, with D hard to call. The CDR3 is made up of 13 amino acids. V gave up 4 bases and J gave up 4 bases, with 10 bases separating them. Germline V gene lookup returns CDR1 MNHEY and CDR2 SVGAGI. Here the CDR3 DNA reads TGTGCCAGCAGTTTCGGCGGATTCTATGGCTACACCTTC. This gives the protein CASSFGGFYGYTF.

The chain has TRBV6-1 and TRBJ1-3, with D tentatively TRBD1 (5 bases). Germline V gene data show CDR1 as MNHNS and CDR2 as SASEGT. V lost 2 bases and J lost 0, with 11 bases in between. The CDR3 contains 16 residues. The CDR3, as DNA: TGTGCCAGCAGTGAATATGGGGGGGACTCTGGAAACACCATATATTTT. It yields the protein CASSEYGGDSGNTIYF.

The V gene is TRBV19, the J gene TRBJ1-2, with D possibly matching TRBD1 (5 bases). This CDR3 is 16 amino acids long. From germline, CDR1 is LNHDA and CDR2 SQIVND (reference sequence). V lost 5 bases and J 2 bases, leaving 18 bases between the germline ends. Here the CDR3 reads CASSSQGRNLNYGYTF. The CDR3 DNA sequence: TGTGCCAGTAGTTCTCAGGGCAGAAATTTAAACTATGGCTACACCTTC.

The chain carries TRBV7-3 and TRBJ2-2, with 9 bases fitting TRBD2. After removal of 2 bases from V and 4 bases from J, the junction contained 2 bases not matched to a gene. Germline V lookup: CDR1 SGHTA, CDR2 FQGTGA. There are 15 residues in the CDR3. DNA for the CDR3: TGTGCCAGCAGCTTAGGTAGCGGGGGCACCGGGGAGCTGTTTTTT. The encoded protein is CASSLGSGGTGELFF.

This clone was counted a few times. The chain has TRBV9 and TRBJ1-6; D call uncertain. The CDR3 sequence is 14 residues long. V lost 0 bases, J lost 6 bases, and 7 bases lay in between. Per the germline V gene, CDR1 is SGDLS and CDR2 is YYNGEE. This CDR3 reads CASSVDGSNSPLHF. DNA for the CDR3: TGTGCCAGCAGCGTAGACGGGAGTAATTCACCCCTCCACTTT.

The V gene is TRBV7-2, the J gene TRBJ2-1; D is perhaps TRBD2 (6 bases). This CDR3 spans 15 amino acids. Per germline, CDR1 SGHTA and CDR2 FQGNSA. The V end was cut by 5 bases, the J end by 0 bases, with 11 bases between. The CDR3 nucleotides are TGTGCCAGCAGCCGGGACTTTAGCTCCTACAATGAGCAGTTCTTC. The encoded protein is CASSRDFSSYNEQFF.

This sequence joins TRBV5-5 and TRBJ1-1; TRBD1 matches 9 bases. The CDR3 runs 15 residues. CDR1 is SGHKS, CDR2 YYEKEE, per germline (reference sequence). Trimming took 4 bases from V and 5 from J; bases not matched to a gene: 9. The CDR3 spells CASSEGTGWLTEAFF. CDR3 sequence (DNA): TGTGCCAGCAGCGAGGGGACAGGGTGGTTGACTGAAGCTTTCTTT.

The rearrangement links TRBV30 to TRBJ1-2, with TRBD1 matching over 7 bases. The trim removed 0 bases at V and 3 bases at J, leaving 4 bases unmatched. Germline lookup yields CDR1 GTSNPN and CDR2 SVGIG (reference sequence). The CDR3 runs to 14 residues. The CDR3 coding sequence is TGTGCCTGGAGTGTGACAGGGAGGTACTATGGCTACACCTTC. Translating gives CAWSVTGRYYGYTF.

V usage is TRBV7-8 and J usage is TRBJ1-2, with a tentative D call TRBD1 (5 bases). This CDR3 is 12 amino acids long. V was pared by 4 bases and J by 12 bases, with 15 bases between. The V gene's germline CDR1 is SGHVS and CDR2 FQNEAQ. The CDR3 loop is CASSSRDYRHTF. As DNA, the CDR3 is TGTGCCAGCAGCTCCCGGGACTACCGTCACACCTTC.

The chain carries TRBV18 and TRBJ2-3; no reliable D call. This CDR3 comprises 16 residues. Trimming shortened V by 2 bases and J by 1 base, and 13 bases separated the two germline ends. Per the germline V gene, CDR1 is KGHSH and CDR2 is LQKENI. The CDR3 DNA is TGTGCCAGCTCACCAACCAGGCTCTCAGGCACAGATACGCAGTATTTT. Translation gives CASSPTRLSGTDTQYF.

This clone has a single count. This chain links TRBV11-1 with TRBJ1-1; a possible D gene is TRBD1 (6 bases). Between the trimmed V and J ends, which lost 2 bases and 0 bases, there was a span of 13 bases. CDR3 size: 16 residues. Germline V gives CDR1 SGHAT, CDR2 FQDESV (reference sequence). CDR3 in DNA: TGTGCCAGCAGCTTAAACCTCGGACAGCTGAACACTGAAGCTTTCTTT. Encoded protein: CASSLNLGQLNTEAFF.

DNA for the CDR3: TGTGCCAGCTCATACGGGACAGGGGGCTCCTACAATGAGCAGTTCTTC. The encoded protein is CASSYGTGGSYNEQFF. This rearrangement joins TRBV18 to TRBJ2-1, with TRBD1 identical over 11 bases. The germline V gene has CDR1 KGHSH and CDR2 LQKENI. Germline trimming cut 5 bases from V and 0 bases from J; bases unmatched to any gene: 3. The CDR3 consists of 16 residues.